The rows below give T cell receptor beta chains drawn from one sample of a study of T cell responses to AZD1222 COVID-19 vaccine. The table came from immunoSEQ multiplex PCR; TCRdb's copy has only in-frame clones and leaves some out. The sample carries more than 150,000 clones, 85% to 95% recorded once. The starting material was peripheral blood, obtained 28 days after the second AZD1222 dose. Receptors were obtained from an adult who received the AZD1222 COVID-19 vaccine. Each CDR3 is given with its conserved first and last residue. D genes are given only for firm matches. A row's size may be missing; if present it is once, few, many or a size class.

>TRBV21-1|TRBJ2-3|-|-
TGTGCCAGCAGCAAAGGTCGTACGCAGTATTTT
CASSKGRTQYF
>TRBV5-1|TRBJ2-1|TRBD2|few
TGCGCCAGCGGTCACATTCAGCGCCTAGAAGCGGGGAATGAGCAGTTCTTC
CASGHIQRLEAGNEQFF
>TRBV5-4|TRBJ2-3|-|-
TGTGCCAGCAGCTTGGGTGGGGGATTCACAGATACGCAGTATTTT
CASSLGGGFTDTQYF
>TRBV6-1|TRBJ1-1|-|-
TGTGCCAGCAGTGAACGGGCAGGGGCTGGAGCTTTCTTT
CASSERAGAGAFF
>TRBV3-1/TRBV3-2|TRBJ2-3|TRBD2|once
TGTGCCAGCAGCCCTGGACAGGACCTAGCGGGATCAGATACGCAGTATTTT
CASSPGQDLAGSDTQYF
>TRBV7-9|TRBJ2-2|TRBD2|-
TGTGCCAGCAGCTTAATAGCGGGACTTGGGGAGCTGTTTTTT
CASSLIAGLGELFF
>TRBV6-5|TRBJ2-7|TRBD1|-
TGTGCCAGCAGACAACAGGGGAACATTGTCTACGAGCAGTACTTC
CASRQQGNIVYEQYF
>TRBV7-6|TRBJ2-2|TRBD1|-
TGTGCCAGCAGCTCCCGGGACAGGGGAAGCGGGGAGCTGTTTTTT
CASSSRDRGSGELFF
>TRBV7-2|TRBJ1-1|TRBD1|once
TGTGCCAGCAGCTTAGCGCCATACAGGGGCCGGGGGTACACTGAAGCTTTCTTT
CASSLAPYRGRGYTEAFF
>TRBV4-1|TRBJ2-3|-|-
TGCGCCAGCAGCCAAGCGGACGAGGTGTTAGATACGCAGTATTTT
CASSQADEVLDTQYF
>TRBV4-2|TRBJ2-3|-|-
TGTGCCAGCAGCCAAGGGGTAAGGGCCGCCGGCAGCACAGATACGCAGTATTTT
CASSQGVRAAGSTDTQYF
>TRBV30|TRBJ1-2|-|-
TGTGCCTGGAGTGCCAACAGGGCTAACTATGGCTACACCTTC
CAWSANRANYGYTF
>TRBV10-3|TRBJ2-1|TRBD2|-
TGTGCCATCGGGGGGCGGCGGTCTAGCGGGAGCTACAATGAGCAGTTCTTC
CAIGGRRSSGSYNEQFF
>TRBV7-9|TRBJ1-2|-|-
TGTGCCAGCAGCTTAGAAGTACGGGAAACAGCTAACTATGGCTACACCTTC
CASSLEVRETANYGYTF
>TRBV27|TRBJ2-7|TRBD2|-
TGTGCCAGCTGGTCGAGGAGGGAGGGCCCGGTATACGAGCAGTACTTC
CASWSRREGPVYEQYF
>TRBV11-2|TRBJ2-2|TRBD2|-
TGTGCCAGCAGTCCGGGACTAGCGGGGGTTAACACCGGGGAGCTGTTTTTT
CASSPGLAGVNTGELFF
>TRBV7-2|TRBJ1-3|TRBD1|-
TGTGCCAGCAGCGCTCCGGGACAGGGGATCCGCCAAATATATTTT
CASSAPGQGIRQIYF
>TRBV18|TRBJ1-4|-|once
TGTGCCAGCTCAACCAATTCCCCGGACAGCTATAATGAAAAACTGTTTTTT
CASSTNSPDSYNEKLFF
>TRBV5-6|TRBJ1-1|-|-
TGTGCCAGCAGCTTGGGTCGGAACACTGAAGCTTTCTTT
CASSLGRNTEAFF
>TRBV27|TRBJ2-3|TRBD1|-
TGTGCCAGCAATTTGGACAGGGAAGGCACAGATACGCAGTATTTT
CASNLDREGTDTQYF
>TRBV4-1|TRBJ1-6|TRBD1|-
TGCGCCAGCAGCCATCTTGGGACAGGAGATTCACCCCTCCACTTT
CASSHLGTGDSPLHF
>TRBV11-2|TRBJ2-6|-|once
TGTGCCAGCAGCTTAAAGCTGGGCTCTGGGGCCAACGTCCTGACTTTC
CASSLKLGSGANVLTF
>TRBV2|TRBJ1-4|TRBD1|-
TGTGCCAGCAGACAACAGGGGATAAATGAAAAACTGTTTTTT
CASRQQGINEKLFF
>TRBV14|TRBJ2-3|-|-
TGTGCCAGCAGCCCTACGACAGATACGCAGTATTTT
CASSPTTDTQYF
>TRBV5-1|TRBJ2-3|-|-
TGCGCCAGCAGCGTTGGGGAGCTCACAGATACGCAGTATTTT
CASSVGELTDTQYF
>TRBV18|TRBJ2-1|-|-
TGTGCCAGCTCATTTCAGGGGGGAAAAATAAATGAGCAGTTCTTC
CASSFQGGKINEQFF
>TRBV6-5|TRBJ2-1|-|-
TGTGCCAGCAGATCGACCGTTAGCTCCTACAATGAGCAGTTCTTC
CASRSTVSSYNEQFF
>TRBV3-1/TRBV3-2|TRBJ2-3|TRBD2|-
TGTGCCAGCAGCCGGACTAGCCGGAGGGATACGCAGTATTTT
CASSRTSRRDTQYF
>TRBV27|TRBJ1-5|-|-
TGTGCCAGCAGTTTTAACAGCAATCAGCCCCAGCATTTT
CASSFNSNQPQHF
>TRBV6-5|TRBJ1-1|-|once
TGTGCCAGCAGTCCCAACCTGGGGGCTGAAGCTTTCTTT
CASSPNLGAEAFF
>TRBV5-1|TRBJ2-5|-|-
TGCGCCAGCAGCTTGTCCGGGACATATCAAGAGACCCAGTACTTC
CASSLSGTYQETQYF
>TRBV5-4|TRBJ2-3|-|-
TGTGCCAGCAGCTCAGGGGGGCCGACAGATACGCAGTATTTT
CASSSGGPTDTQYF
>TRBV10-3|TRBJ2-7|-|-
TGTGCCACGGGGGGCTCTAAATTAGGTTGGGAGCAGTACTTC
CATGGSKLGWEQYF
>TRBV5-8|TRBJ1-2|-|-
TGTGCCAGCAGCTTGGGGGGGTCTACTTATAGCTACACCTTC
CASSLGGSTYSYTF
>TRBV24-1|TRBJ1-5|-|few
TGTGCCACCAGTGCCCCAGGGACGGCGGACAATCAGCCCCAGCATTTT
CATSAPGTADNQPQHF
>TRBV30|TRBJ1-6|TRBD1|-
TGTGCCTGGAGTAAGAAGGGACAGGGGAATTCACCCCTCCACTTT
CAWSKKGQGNSPLHF
>TRBV7-9|TRBJ2-7|-|-
TGTGCCAGCAGCTTACGCCAGGGGTCCTCCTACGAGCAGTACTTC
CASSLRQGSSYEQYF